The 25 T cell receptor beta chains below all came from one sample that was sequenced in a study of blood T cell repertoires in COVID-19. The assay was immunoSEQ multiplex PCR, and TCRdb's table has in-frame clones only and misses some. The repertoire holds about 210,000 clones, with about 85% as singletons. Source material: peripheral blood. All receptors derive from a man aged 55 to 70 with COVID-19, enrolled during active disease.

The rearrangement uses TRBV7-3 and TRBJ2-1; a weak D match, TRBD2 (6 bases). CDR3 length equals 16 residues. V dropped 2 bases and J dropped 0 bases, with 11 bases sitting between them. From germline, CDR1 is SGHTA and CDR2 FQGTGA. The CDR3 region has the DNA TGTGCCAGCAGCTTAGGGGCGGGGAACTCCTACAATGAGCAGTTCTTC. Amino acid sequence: CASSLGAGNSYNEQFF.

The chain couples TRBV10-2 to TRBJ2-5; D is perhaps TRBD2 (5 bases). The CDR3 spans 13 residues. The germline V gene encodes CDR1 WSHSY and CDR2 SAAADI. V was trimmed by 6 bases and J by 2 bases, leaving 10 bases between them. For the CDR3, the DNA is TGCGCCAGCAGACGGGGTTCTCAAGAGACCCAGTACTTC. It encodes CASRRGSQETQYF.

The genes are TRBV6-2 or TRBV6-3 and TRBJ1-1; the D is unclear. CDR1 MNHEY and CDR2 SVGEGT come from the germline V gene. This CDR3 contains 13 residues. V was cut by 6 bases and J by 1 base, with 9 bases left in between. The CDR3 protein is CASSPGRNTEAFF. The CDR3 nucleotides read TGTGCCAGCAGCCCCGGGAGGAACACTGAAGCTTTCTTT.

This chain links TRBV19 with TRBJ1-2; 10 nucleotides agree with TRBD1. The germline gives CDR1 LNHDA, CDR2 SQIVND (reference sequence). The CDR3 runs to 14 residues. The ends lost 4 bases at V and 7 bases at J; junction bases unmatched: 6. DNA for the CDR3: TGTGCCAGTAGTAAAAAGACAGGGGGCTTTGGCTACACCTTC. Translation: CASSKKTGGFGYTF. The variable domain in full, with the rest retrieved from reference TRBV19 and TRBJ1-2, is DGGITQSPKYLFRKEGQNVTLSCEQNLNHDAMYWYRQDPGQGLRLIYYSQIVNDFQKGDIAEGYSVSREKKESFPLTVTSAQKNPTAFYLCASSKKTGGFGYTFGSGTRLTVV.

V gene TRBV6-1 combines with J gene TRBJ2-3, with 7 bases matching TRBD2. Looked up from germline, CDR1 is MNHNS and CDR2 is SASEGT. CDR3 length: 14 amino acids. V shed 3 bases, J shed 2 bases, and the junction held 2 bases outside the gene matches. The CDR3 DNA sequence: TGTGCCAGCAGTGAGCGGGGGACCACAGATACGCAGTATTTT. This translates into CASSERGTTDTQYF.

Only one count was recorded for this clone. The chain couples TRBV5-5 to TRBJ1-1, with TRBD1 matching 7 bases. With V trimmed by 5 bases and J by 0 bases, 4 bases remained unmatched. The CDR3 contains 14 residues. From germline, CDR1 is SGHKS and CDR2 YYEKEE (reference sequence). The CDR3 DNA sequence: TGTGCCAGCAGATCTGGACAGGTGAACACTGAAGCTTTCTTT. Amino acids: CASRSGQVNTEAFF.

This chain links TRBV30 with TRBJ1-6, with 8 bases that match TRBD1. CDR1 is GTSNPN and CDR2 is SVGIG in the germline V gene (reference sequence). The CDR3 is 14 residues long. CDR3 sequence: CATTPDRDNSPLHF. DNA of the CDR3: TGTGCTACGACGCCGGACAGGGATAATTCACCCCTCCACTTT.

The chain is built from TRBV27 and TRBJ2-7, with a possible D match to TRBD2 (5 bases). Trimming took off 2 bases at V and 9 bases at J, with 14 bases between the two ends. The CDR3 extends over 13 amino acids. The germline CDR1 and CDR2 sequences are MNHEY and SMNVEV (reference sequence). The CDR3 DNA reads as TGTGCCAGCAGTTTAGGAGGTAACTTCGGGCAGTACTTC. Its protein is CASSLGGNFGQYF.

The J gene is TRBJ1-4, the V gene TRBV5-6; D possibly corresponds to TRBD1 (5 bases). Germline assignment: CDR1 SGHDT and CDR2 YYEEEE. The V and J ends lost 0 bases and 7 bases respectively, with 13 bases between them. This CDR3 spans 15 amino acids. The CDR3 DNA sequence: TGTGCCAGCAGCTTGGTAGCAGGGATGGGTGAAAAACTGTTTTTT. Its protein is CASSLVAGMGEKLFF.

CDR3 DNA sequence: TGTGCCTGGAGTGGGGGCCGCTATGGCTACACCTTC. Protein sequence: CAWSGGRYGYTF. The gene calls are TRBV30 and TRBJ1-2, with D perhaps TRBD1 (5 bases). The CDR3 is made up of 12 amino acids. Trimming left V 1 base short and J 4 bases short, with 7 bases between. CDR1 is GTSNPN, CDR2 SVGIG, per germline (reference sequence).

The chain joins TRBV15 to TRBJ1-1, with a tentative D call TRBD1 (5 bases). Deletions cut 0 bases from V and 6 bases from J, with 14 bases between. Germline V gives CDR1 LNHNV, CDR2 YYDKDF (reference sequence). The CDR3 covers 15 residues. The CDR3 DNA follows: TGTGCCACCAGCAGAGATTGGGGCAGGAGGGCTGAAGCTTTCTTT. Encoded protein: CATSRDWGRRAEAFF.

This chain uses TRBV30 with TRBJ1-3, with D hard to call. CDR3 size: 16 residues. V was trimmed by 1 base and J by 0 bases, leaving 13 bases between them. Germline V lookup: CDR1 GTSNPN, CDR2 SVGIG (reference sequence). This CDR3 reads CAWSAPGSSSGNTIYF. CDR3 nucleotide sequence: TGTGCCTGGAGTGCCCCCGGGTCGTCCTCTGGAAACACCATATATTTT. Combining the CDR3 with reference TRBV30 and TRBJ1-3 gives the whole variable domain SQTIHQWPATLVQPVGSPLSLECTVEGTSNPNLYWYRQAAGRGLQLLFYSVGIGQISSEVPQNLSASRPQDRQFILSSKKLLLSDSGFYLCAWSAPGSSSGNTIYFGEGSWLTVV.

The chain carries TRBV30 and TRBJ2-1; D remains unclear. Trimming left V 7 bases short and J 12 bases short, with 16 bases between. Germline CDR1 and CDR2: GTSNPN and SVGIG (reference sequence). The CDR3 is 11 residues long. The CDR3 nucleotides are TGTGCCTACACCGGCCGACAAGGGCAGTTCTTC. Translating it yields CAYTGRQGQFF.

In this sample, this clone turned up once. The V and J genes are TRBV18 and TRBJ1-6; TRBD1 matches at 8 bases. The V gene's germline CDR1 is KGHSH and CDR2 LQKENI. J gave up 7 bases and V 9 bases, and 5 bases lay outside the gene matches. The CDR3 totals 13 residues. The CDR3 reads CASSGQANSPLHF. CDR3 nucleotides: TGTGCCAGTTCGGGACAGGCAAATTCACCCCTCCACTTT.

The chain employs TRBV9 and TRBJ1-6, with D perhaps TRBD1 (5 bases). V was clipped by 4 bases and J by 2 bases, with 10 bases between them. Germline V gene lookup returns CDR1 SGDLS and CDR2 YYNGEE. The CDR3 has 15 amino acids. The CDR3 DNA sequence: TGTGCCAGCAGCATGACAGACACCTATAATTCACCCCTCCACTTT. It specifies CASSMTDTYNSPLHF.

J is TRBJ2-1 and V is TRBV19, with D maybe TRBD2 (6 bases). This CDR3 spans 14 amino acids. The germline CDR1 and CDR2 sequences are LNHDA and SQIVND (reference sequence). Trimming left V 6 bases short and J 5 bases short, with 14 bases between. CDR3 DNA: TGTGCCAGTAGCCATCCGGGAGTGAACAATGAGCAGTTCTTC. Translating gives CASSHPGVNNEQFF. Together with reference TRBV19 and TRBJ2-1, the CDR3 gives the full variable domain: DGGITQSPKYLFRKEGQNVTLSCEQNLNHDAMYWYRQDPGQGLRLIYYSQIVNDFQKGDIAEGYSVSREKKESFPLTVTSAQKNPTAFYLCASSHPGVNNEQFFGPGTRLTVL.

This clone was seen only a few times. The CDR3 sequence: CASSLGYSPQGKLFF. CDR3 bases: TGTGCCAGCAGTTTAGGTTACAGCCCCCAGGGAAAACTGTTTTTT. J is TRBJ1-4 and V is TRBV28, with TRBD1 as a possible D gene (5 bases). The CDR3 length is 15 residues. The ends were cut back, 2 bases at V and 10 bases at J, with 17 bases in the middle. Per germline, CDR1 MDHEN and CDR2 SYDVKM.

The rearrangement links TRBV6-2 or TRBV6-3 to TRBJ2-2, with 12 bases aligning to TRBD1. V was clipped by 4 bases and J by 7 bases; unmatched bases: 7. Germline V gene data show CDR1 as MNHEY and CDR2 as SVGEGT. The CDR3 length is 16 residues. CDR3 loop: CASSFNRDRGHGELFF. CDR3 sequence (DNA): TGTGCCAGCAGTTTTAACCGGGACAGGGGGCACGGGGAGCTGTTTTTT.

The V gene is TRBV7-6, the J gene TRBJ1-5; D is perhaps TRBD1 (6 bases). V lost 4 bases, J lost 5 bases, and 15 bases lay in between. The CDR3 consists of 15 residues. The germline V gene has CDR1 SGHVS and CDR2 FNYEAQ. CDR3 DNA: TGTGCCAGCAGCTCCGGCGCGGGGGGCGATCAGCCCCAGCATTTT. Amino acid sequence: CASSSGAGGDQPQHF.

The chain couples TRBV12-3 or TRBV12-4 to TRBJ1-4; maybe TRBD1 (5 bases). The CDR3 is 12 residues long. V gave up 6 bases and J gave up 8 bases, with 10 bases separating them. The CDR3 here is CASRQNREKLFF. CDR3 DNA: TGTGCCAGCAGACAGAACAGGGAAAAACTGTTTTTT.

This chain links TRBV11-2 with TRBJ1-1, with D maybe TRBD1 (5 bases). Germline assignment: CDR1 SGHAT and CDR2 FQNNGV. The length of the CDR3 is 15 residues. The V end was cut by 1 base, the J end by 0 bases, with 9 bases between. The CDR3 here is CASSLVARVNTEAFF. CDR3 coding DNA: TGTGCCAGCAGCTTAGTAGCCAGGGTGAACACTGAAGCTTTCTTT.

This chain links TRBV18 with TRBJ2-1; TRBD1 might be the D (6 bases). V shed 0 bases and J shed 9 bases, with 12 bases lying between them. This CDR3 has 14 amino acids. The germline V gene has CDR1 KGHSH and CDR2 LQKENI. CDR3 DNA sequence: TGTGCCAGCTCACCACCAAGGGGGTGGGGTGAGCAGTTCTTC. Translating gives CASSPPRGWGEQFF.

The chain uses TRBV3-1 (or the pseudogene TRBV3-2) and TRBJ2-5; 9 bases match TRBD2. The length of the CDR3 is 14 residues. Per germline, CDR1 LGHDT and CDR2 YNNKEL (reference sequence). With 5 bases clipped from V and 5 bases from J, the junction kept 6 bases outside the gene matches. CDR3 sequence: CASSSLAGEETQYF. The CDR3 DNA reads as TGTGCCAGCAGCTCCTTAGCGGGGGAGGAGACCCAGTACTTC.

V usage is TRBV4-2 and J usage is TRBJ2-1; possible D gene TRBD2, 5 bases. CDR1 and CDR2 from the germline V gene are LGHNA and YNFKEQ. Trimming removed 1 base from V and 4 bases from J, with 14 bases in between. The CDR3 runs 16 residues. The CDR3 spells CASSQVNPSRYNEQFF. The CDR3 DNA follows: TGTGCCAGCAGCCAAGTCAACCCTAGCAGATACAATGAGCAGTTCTTC.

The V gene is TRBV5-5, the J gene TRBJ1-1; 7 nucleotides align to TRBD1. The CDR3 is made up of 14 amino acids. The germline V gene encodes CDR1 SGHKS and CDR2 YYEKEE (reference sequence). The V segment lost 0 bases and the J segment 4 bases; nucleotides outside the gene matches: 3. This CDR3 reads CASSLGPGGTEAFF. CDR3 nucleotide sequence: TGTGCCAGCAGCTTGGGTCCAGGGGGCACTGAAGCTTTCTTT.